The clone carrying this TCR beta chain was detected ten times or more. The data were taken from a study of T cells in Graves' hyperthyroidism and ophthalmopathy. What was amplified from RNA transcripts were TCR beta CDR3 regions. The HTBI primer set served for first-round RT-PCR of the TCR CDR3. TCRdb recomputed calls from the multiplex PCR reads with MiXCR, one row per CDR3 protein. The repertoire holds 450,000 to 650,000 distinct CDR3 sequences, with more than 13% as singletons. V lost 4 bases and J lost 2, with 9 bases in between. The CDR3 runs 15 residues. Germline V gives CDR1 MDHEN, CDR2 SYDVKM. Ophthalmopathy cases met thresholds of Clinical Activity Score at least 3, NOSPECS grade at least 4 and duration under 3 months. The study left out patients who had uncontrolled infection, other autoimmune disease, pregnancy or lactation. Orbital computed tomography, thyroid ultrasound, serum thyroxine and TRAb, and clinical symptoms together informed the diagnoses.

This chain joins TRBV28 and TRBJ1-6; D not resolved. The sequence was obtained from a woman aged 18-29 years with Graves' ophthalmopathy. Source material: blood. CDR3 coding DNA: TGTGCCAGCAGTTCGACGGAGACCTATAATTCACCCCTCCACTTT. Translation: CASSSTETYNSPLHF.